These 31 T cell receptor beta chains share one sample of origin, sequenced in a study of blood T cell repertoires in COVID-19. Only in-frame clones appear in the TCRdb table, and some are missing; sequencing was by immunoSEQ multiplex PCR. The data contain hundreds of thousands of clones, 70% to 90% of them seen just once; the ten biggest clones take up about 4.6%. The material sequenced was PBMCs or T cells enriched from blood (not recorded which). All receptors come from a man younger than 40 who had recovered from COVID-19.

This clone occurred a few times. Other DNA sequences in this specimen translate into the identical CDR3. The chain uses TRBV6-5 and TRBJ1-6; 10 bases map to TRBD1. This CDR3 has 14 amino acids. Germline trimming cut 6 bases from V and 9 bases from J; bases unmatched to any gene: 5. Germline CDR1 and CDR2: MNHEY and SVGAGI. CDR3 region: CASRPGQGISPLHF. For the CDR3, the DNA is TGTGCCAGCAGGCCGGGACAGGGGATTTCACCCCTCCACTTT.

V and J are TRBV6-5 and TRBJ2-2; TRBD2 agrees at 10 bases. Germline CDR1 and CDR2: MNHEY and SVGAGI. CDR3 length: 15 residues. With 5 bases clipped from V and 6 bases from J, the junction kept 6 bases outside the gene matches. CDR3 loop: CASSLLLAGAGELFF. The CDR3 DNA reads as TGTGCCAGCAGTCTACTCCTAGCGGGAGCCGGGGAGCTGTTTTTT.

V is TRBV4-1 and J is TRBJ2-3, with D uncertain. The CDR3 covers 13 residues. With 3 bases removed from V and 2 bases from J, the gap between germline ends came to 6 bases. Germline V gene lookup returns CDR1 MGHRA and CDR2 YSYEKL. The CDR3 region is CASSHGLTDTQYF. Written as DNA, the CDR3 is TGCGCCAGCAGCCATGGGCTCACAGATACGCAGTATTTT.

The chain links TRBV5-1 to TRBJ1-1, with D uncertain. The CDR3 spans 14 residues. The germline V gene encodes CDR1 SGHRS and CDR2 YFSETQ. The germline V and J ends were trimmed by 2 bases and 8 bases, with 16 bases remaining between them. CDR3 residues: CASSLDKLISEAFF. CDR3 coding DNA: TGCGCCAGCAGCTTAGATAAGCTCATAAGCGAAGCTTTCTTT.

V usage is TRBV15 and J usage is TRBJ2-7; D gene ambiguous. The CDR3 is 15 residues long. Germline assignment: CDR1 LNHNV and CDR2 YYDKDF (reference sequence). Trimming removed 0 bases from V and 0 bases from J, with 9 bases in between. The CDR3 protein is CATSRDAQSSYEQYF. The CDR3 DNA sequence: TGTGCCACCAGCAGAGACGCGCAAAGCTCCTACGAGCAGTACTTC.

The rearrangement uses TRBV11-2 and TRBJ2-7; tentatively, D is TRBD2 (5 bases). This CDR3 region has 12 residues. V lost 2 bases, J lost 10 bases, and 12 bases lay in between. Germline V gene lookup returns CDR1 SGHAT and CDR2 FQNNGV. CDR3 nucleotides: TGTGCCAGCAGCTTATCCCCGAGGGAACAGTACTTC. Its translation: CASSLSPREQYF. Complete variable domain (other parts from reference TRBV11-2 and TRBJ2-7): EAGVAQSPRYKIIEKRQSVAFWCNPISGHATLYWYQQILGQGPKLLIQFQNNGVVDDSQLPKDRFSAERLKGVDSTLKIQPAKLEDSAVYLCASSLSPREQYFGPGTRLTVT.

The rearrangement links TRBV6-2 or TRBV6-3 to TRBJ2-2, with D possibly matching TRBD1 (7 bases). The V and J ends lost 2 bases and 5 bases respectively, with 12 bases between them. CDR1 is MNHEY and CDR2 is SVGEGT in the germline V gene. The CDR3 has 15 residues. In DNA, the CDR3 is TGTGCCAGCAGTTACCGACAGGGAGGTACCGGGGAGCTGTTTTTT. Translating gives CASSYRQGGTGELFF.

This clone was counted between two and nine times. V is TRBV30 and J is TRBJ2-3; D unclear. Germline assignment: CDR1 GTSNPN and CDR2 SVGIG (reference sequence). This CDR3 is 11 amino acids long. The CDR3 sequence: CALSSTDTQYF. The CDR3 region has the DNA TGTGCTCTCTCTAGCACAGATACGCAGTATTTT.

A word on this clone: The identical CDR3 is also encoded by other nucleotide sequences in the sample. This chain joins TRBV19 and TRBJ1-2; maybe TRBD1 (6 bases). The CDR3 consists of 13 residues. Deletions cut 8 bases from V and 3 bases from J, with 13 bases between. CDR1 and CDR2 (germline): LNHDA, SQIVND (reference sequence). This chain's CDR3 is CASSDRAYYGYTF. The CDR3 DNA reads TGTGCCAGTTCGGACAGAGCTTACTATGGCTACACCTTC.

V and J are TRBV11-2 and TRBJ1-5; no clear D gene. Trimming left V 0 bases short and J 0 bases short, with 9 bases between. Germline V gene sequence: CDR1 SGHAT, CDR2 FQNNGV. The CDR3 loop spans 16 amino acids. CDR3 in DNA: TGTGCCAGCAGCTTAGACGGGTCGTATAGCAATCAGCCCCAGCATTTT. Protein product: CASSLDGSYSNQPQHF.

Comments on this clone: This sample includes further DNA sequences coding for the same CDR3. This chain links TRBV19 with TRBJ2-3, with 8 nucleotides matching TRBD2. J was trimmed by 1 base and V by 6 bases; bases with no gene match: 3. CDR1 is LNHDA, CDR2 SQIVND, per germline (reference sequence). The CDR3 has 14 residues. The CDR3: CASRREGGTDTQYF. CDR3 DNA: TGTGCCAGTAGACGGGAGGGGGGCACAGATACGCAGTATTTT.

Here the CDR3 reads CASRPPDTATNEKLFF. The CDR3 DNA is TGTGCCAGCAGGCCACCGGACACTGCAACTAATGAAAAACTGTTTTTT. This rearrangement joins TRBV2 to TRBJ1-4, with D possibly matching TRBD1 (5 bases). V was trimmed by 6 bases and J by 0 bases, leaving 14 bases between them. Per germline, CDR1 SNHLY and CDR2 FYNNEI. The CDR3 extends over 16 amino acids.

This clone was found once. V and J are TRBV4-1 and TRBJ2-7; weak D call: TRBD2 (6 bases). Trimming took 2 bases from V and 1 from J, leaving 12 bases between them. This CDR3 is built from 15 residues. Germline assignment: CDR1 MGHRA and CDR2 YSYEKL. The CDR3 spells CASSQFPGTSYEQYF. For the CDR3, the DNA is TGCGCCAGCAGCCAATTTCCAGGGACTTCCTACGAGCAGTACTTC.

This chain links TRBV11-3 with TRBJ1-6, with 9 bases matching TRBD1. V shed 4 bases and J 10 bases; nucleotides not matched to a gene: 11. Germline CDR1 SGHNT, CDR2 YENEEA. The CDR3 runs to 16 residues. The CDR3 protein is CASSSTSTGGRSPLHF. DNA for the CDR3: TGTGCCAGCAGCTCCACCTCGACAGGGGGGAGATCACCCCTCCACTTT.

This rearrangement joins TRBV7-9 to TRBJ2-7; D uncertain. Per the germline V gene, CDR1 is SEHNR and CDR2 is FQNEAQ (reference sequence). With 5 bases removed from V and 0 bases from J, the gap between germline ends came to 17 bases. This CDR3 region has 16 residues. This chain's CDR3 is CASSPPTNPSSYEQYF. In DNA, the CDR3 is TGTGCCAGCAGCCCCCCCACTAATCCAAGCTCCTACGAGCAGTACTTC.

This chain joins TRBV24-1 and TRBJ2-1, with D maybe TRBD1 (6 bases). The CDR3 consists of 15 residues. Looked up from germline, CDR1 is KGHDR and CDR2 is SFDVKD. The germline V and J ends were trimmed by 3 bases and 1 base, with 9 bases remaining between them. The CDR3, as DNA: TGTGCCACCAGTGATCCCCAGGGGTCCTACAATGAGCAGTTCTTC. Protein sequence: CATSDPQGSYNEQFF.

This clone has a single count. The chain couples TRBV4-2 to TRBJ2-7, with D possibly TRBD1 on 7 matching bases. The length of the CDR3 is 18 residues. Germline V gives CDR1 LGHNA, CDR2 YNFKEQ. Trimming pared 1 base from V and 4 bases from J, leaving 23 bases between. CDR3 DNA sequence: TGTGCCAGCAGCCAAGTATCTGTGGCGTCGGCAGGGGGGTACGAGCAGTACTTC. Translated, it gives CASSQVSVASAGGYEQYF.

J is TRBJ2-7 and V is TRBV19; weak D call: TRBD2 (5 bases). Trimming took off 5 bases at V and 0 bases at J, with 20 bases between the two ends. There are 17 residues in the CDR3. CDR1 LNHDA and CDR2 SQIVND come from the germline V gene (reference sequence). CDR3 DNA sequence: TGTGCCAGTAGTGCCCAACCGGGGTATGTAACCTCCTACGAGCAGTACTTC. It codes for CASSAQPGYVTSYEQYF.

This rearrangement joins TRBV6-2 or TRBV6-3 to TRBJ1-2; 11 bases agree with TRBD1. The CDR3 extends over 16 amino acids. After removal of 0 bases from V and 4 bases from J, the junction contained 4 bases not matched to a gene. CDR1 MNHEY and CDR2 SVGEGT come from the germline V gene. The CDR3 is CASSYSRTGGGYGYTF. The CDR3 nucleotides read TGTGCCAGCAGTTACTCGAGGACAGGGGGCGGCTATGGCTACACCTTC.

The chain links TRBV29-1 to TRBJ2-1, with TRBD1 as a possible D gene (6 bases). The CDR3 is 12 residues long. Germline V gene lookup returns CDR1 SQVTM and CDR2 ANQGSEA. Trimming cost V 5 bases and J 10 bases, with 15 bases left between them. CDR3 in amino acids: CSVRPGHTEQFF. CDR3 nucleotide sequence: TGCAGCGTTCGACCGGGACACACCGAGCAGTTCTTC.

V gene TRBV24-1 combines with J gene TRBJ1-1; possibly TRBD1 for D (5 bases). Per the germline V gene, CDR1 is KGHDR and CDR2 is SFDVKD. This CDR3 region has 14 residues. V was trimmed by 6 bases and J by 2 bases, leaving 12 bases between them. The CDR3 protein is CATSHDSLNTEAFF. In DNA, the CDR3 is TGTGCCACCAGTCATGACAGCCTTAACACTGAAGCTTTCTTT.

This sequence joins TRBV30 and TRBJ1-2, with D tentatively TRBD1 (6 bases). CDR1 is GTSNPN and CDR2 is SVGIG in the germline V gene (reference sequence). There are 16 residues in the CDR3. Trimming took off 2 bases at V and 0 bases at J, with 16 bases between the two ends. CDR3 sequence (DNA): TGTGCCTGGAGTAACCCTACAGGGCCAGCTAACTATGGCTACACCTTC. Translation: CAWSNPTGPANYGYTF.

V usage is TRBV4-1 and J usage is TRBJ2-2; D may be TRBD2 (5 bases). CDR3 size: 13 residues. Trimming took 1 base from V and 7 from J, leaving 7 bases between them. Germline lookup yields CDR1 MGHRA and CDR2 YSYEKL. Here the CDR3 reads CASSQAGSGELFF. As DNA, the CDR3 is TGCGCCAGCAGCCAAGCGGGAAGCGGGGAGCTGTTTTTT.

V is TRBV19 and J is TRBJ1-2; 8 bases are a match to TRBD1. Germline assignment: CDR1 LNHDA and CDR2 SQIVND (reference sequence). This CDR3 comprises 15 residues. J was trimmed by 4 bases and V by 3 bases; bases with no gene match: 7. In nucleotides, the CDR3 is TGTGCCAGTAGTATTGCGACAGGGGACGGCTATGGCTACACCTTC. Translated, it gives CASSIATGDGYGYTF. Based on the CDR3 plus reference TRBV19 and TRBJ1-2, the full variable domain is DGGITQSPKYLFRKEGQNVTLSCEQNLNHDAMYWYRQDPGQGLRLIYYSQIVNDFQKGDIAEGYSVSREKKESFPLTVTSAQKNPTAFYLCASSIATGDGYGYTFGSGTRLTVV.

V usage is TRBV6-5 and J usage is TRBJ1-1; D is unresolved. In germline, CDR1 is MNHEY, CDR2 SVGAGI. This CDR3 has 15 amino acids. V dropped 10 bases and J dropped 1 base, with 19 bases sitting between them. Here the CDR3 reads CATDGGRSRNTEAFF. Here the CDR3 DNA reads TGTGCCACCGACGGAGGTAGGAGCCGGAACACTGAAGCTTTCTTT.

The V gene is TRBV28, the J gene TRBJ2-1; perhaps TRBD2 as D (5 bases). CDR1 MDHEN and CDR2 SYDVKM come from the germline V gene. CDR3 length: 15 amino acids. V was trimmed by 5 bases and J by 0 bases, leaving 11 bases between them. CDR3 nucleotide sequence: TGTGCCAGCAGTACCCGGACTTCCTCCTACAATGAGCAGTTCTTC. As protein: CASSTRTSSYNEQFF.

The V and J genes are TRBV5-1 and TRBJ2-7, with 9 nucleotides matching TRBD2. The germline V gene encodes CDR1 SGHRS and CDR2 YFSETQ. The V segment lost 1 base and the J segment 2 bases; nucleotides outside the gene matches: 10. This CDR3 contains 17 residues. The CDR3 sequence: CASSLRVASGTPYEQYF. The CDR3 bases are TGCGCCAGCAGCTTGAGAGTTGCTAGCGGGACACCCTACGAGCAGTACTTC.

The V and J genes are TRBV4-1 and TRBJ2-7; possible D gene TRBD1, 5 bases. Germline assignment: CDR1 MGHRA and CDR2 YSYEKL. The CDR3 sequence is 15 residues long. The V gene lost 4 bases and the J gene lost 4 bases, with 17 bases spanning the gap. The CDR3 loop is CASSPRQGFMYEQYF. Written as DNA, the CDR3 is TGCGCCAGCAGCCCGCGGCAGGGTTTTATGTACGAGCAGTACTTC.

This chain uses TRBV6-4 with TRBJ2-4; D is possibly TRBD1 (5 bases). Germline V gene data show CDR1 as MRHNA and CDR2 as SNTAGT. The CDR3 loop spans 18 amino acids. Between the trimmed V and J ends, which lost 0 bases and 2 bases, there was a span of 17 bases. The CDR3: CASSDSILYRTPKNIQYF. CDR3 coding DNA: TGTGCCAGCAGTGACTCGATCTTATACAGGACGCCCAAAAACATTCAGTACTTC.

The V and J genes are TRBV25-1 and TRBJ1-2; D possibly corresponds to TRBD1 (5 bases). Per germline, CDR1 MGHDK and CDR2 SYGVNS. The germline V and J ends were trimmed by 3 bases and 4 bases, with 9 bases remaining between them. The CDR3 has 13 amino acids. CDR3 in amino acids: CASSDRAFYGYTF. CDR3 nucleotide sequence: TGTGCCAGCAGTGACAGGGCTTTCTATGGCTACACCTTC.

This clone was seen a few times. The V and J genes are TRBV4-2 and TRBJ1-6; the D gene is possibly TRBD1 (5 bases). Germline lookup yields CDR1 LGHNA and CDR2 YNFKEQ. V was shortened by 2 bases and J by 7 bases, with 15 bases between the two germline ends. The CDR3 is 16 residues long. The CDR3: CASSQRDGGTNSPLHF. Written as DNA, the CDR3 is TGTGCCAGCAGCCAAAGAGATGGCGGGACGAATTCACCCCTCCACTTT.